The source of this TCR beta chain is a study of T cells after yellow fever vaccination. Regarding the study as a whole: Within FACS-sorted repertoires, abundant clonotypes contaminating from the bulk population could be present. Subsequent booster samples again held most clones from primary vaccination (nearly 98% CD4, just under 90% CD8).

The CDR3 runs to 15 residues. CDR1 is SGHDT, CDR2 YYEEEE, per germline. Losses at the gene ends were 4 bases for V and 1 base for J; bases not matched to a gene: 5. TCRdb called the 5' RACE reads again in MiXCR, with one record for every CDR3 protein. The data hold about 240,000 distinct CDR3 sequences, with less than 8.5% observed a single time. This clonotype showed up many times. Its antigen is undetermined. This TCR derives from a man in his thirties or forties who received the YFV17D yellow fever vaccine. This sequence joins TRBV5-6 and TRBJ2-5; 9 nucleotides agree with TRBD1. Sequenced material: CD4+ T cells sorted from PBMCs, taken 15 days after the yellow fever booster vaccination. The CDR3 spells CASSPWTGAQETQYF. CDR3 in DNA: TGTGCCAGCAGCCCTTGGACAGGGGCCCAAGAGACCCAGTACTTC.